This T cell receptor beta chain was profiled in a study of cytomegalovirus exposure and HLA in healthy donors. A word on this clone: Its target is not known.

Researchers ran the PCR with 60 Vbeta and 13 Jbeta primers. Clones were read by immunoSEQ multiplex PCR, and TCRdb kept only the in-frame ones, dropping some. The table lists 170,000 or so clones, almost 85% of them singletons. Whole-study findings and limits: In a later analysis, an Asian-associated ancestry cluster reportedly showed fewer N-insertions than the approximately 670-donor mean. The dataset shows that most TCR sequences were rare, while some public TCRs occurred in many donors.

All the people who gave samples were healthy bone marrow donors. The sequencing input was PBMCs. This clonotype was obtained from a boy between 2 and 10 years old in good health and CMV-seronegative.

The CDR3 loop reads CASSAEIPNYGYTF. CDR3 bases: TGTGCCAGCAGCGCAGAAATACCTAACTATGGCTACACCTTC. V gene TRBV9 combines with J gene TRBJ1-2; D is uncertain. The CDR3 has 14 residues. Germline CDR1 and CDR2: SGDLS and YYNGEE. V lost 3 bases and J 0 bases, leaving 9 bases between the germline ends.